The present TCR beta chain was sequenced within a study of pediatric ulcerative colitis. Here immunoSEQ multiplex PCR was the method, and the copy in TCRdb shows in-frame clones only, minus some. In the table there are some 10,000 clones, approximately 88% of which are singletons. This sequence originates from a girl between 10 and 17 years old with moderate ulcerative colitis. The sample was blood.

CDR3 nucleotide sequence: TGTGCCAGCAGTTTCGGACCCACAGATACGCAGTATTTT. Its protein product is CASSFGPTDTQYF. The chain is built from TRBV6-5 and TRBJ2-3; D gene unclear. Germline lookup yields CDR1 MNHEY and CDR2 SVGAGI. The CDR3 runs to 13 residues. Between the trimmed V and J ends, which lost 4 bases and 2 bases, there was a span of 7 bases.